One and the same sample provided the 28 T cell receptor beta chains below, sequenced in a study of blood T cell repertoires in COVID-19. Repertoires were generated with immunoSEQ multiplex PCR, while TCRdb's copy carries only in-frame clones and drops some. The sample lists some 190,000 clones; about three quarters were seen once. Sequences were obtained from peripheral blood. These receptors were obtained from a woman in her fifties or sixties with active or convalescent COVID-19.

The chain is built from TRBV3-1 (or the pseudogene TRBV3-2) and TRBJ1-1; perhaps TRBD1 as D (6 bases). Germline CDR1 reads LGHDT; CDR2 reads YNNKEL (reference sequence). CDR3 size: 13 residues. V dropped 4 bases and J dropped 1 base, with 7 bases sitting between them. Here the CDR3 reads CASSPTGNTEAFF. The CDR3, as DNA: TGTGCCAGCAGCCCGACAGGGAACACTGAAGCTTTCTTT.

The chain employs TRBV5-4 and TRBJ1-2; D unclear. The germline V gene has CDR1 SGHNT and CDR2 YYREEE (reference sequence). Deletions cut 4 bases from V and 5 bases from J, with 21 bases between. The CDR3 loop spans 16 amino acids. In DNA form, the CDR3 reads TGTGCCAGCAGCCCTGAACTCGAGTCCGGGGTGTATGGCTACACCTTC. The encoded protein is CASSPELESGVYGYTF.

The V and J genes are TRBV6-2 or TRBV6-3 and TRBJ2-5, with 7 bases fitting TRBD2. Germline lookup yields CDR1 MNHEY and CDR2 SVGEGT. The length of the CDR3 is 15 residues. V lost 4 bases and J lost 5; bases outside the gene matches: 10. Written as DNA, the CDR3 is TGTGCCAGCAGTTCCCGACTAGCAGCTTCGGAGACCCAGTACTTC. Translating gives CASSSRLAASETQYF.

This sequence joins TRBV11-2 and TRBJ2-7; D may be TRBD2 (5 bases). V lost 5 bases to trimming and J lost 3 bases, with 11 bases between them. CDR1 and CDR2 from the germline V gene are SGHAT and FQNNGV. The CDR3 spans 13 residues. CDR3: CASSPGIFYEQYF. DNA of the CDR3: TGTGCCAGCAGCCCCGGGATTTTCTACGAGCAGTACTTC.

Here the CDR3 DNA reads TGTGCCAGCAGCGTTAGCGGGGGGGAATTGGGGAATGAGCAGTTCTTC. Protein sequence: CASSVSGGELGNEQFF. The chain uses TRBV9 and TRBJ2-1, with TRBD2 matching over 11 bases. V gave up 2 bases and J gave up 7 bases; unmatched junction bases: 8. The length of the CDR3 is 16 residues. CDR1 and CDR2 (germline): SGDLS, YYNGEE.

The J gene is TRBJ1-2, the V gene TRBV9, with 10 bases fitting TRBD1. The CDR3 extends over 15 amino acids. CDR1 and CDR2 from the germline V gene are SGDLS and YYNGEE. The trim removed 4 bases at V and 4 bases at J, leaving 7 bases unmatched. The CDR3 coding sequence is TGTGCCAGCAGCCCCGGGACAGGGGATGGCTATGGCTACACCTTC. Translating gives CASSPGTGDGYGYTF. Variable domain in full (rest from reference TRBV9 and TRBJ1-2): DSGVTQTPKHLITATGQRVTLRCSPRSGDLSVYWYQQSLDQGLQFLIQYYNGEERAKGNILERFSAQQFPDLHSELNLSSLELGDSALYFCASSPGTGDGYGYTFGSGTRLTVV.

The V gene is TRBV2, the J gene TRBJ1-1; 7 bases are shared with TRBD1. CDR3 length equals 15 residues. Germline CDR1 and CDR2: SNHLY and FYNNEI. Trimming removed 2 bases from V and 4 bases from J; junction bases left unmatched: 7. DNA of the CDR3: TGTGCCAGCAGTGAACAGGGGGTAGAGGGCACTGAAGCTTTCTTT. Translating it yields CASSEQGVEGTEAFF.

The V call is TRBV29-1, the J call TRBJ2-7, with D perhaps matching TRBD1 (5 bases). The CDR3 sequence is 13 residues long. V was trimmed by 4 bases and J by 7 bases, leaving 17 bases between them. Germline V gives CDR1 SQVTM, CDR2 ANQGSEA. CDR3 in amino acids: CSVAGQAHGEQYF. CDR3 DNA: TGCAGCGTTGCAGGGCAGGCCCATGGGGAGCAGTACTTC.

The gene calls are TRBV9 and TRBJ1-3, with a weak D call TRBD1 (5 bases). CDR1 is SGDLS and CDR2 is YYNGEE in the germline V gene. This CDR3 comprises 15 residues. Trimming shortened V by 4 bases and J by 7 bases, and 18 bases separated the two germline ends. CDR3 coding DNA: TGTGCCAGCAGCCCCGAGGACACTGATGGGAACACCATATATTTT. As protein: CASSPEDTDGNTIYF.

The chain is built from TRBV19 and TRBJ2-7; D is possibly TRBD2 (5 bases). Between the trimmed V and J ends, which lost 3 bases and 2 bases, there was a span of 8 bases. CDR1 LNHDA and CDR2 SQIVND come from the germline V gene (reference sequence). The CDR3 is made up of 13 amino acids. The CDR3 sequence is CASSMRRAYEQYF. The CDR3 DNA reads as TGTGCCAGTAGTATGCGGCGGGCCTACGAGCAGTACTTC.

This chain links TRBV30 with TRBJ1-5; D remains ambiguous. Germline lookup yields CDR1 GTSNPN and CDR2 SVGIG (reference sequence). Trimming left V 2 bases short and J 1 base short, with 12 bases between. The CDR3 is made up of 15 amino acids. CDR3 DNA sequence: TGTGCCTGGAGTACGGGGAGGAGAAGCAATCAGCCCCAGCATTTT. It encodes CAWSTGRRSNQPQHF. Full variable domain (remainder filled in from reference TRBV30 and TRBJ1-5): SQTIHQWPATLVQPVGSPLSLECTVEGTSNPNLYWYRQAAGRGLQLLFYSVGIGQISSEVPQNLSASRPQDRQFILSSKKLLLSDSGFYLCAWSTGRRSNQPQHFGDGTRLSIL.

This CDR3 is CASSQEGDRGRYEQYF. The CDR3 DNA reads as TGTGCCAGCAGCCAAGAGGGAGACAGGGGGCGGTACGAGCAGTACTTC. J is TRBJ2-7 and V is TRBV4-2, with 10 bases fitting TRBD1. The CDR3 extends over 16 amino acids. V lost 0 bases and J lost 4; bases outside the gene matches: 6. Germline V gene sequence: CDR1 LGHNA, CDR2 YNFKEQ.

The CDR3 region is CASSWTVNTEAFF. The CDR3 DNA reads as TGCGCCAGCAGTTGGACAGTGAACACTGAAGCTTTCTTT. The chain links TRBV5-1 to TRBJ1-1, with D maybe TRBD1 (6 bases). This CDR3 spans 13 amino acids. V was trimmed by 5 bases and J by 0 bases, leaving 8 bases between them. CDR1 is SGHRS and CDR2 is YFSETQ in the germline V gene.

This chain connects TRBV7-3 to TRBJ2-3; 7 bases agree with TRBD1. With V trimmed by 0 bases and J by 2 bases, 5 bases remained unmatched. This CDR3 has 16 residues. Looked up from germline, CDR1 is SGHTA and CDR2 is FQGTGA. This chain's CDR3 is CASSLTGRGNTDTQYF. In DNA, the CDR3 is TGTGCCAGCAGCTTAACAGGCAGGGGGAACACAGATACGCAGTATTTT.

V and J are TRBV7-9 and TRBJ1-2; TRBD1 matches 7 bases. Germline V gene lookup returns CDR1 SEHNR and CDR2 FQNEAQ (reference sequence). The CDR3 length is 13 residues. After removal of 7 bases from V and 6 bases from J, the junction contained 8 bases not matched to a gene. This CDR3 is CASTLTGSHGYTF. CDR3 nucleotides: TGTGCCAGCACCCTGACAGGGAGCCATGGCTACACCTTC.

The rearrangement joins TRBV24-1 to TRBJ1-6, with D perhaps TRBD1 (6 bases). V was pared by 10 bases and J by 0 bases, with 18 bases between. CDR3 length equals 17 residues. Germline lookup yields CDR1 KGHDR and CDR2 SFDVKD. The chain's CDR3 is CATQKVTGSSYNSPLHF. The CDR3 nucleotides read TGTGCCACGCAGAAAGTAACAGGGAGCTCCTATAATTCACCCCTCCACTTT.

The CDR3 loop is CASRDRFEQYF. CDR3 coding DNA: TGTGCCAGCAGGGACAGGTTCGAGCAGTACTTC. This sequence joins TRBV3-1 (or the pseudogene TRBV3-2) and TRBJ2-7; 7 nucleotides align to TRBD1. Germline-derived CDR1 and CDR2 are LGHDT and YNNKEL (reference sequence). Germline trimming cut 6 bases from V and 6 bases from J; bases unmatched to any gene: 2. This CDR3 is built from 11 residues.

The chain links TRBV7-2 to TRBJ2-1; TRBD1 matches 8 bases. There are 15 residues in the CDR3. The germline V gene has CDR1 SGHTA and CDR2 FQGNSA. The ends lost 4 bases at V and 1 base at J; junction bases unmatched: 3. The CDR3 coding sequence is TGTGCCAGCAGCTACAGGGGGGCGTCCTACAATGAGCAGTTCTTC. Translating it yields CASSYRGASYNEQFF. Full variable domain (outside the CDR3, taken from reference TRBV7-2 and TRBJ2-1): GAGVSQSPSNKVTEKGKDVELRCDPISGHTALYWYRQSLGQGLEFLIYFQGNSAPDKSGLPSDRFSAERTGGSVSTLTIQRTQQEDSAVYLCASSYRGASYNEQFFGPGTRLTVL.

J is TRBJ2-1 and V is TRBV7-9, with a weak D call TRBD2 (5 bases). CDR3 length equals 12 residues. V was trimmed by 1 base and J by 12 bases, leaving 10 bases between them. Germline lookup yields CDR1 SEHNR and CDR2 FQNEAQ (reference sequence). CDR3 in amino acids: CASSLDREGQFF. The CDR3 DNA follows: TGTGCCAGCAGCTTAGATCGGGAAGGGCAGTTCTTC.

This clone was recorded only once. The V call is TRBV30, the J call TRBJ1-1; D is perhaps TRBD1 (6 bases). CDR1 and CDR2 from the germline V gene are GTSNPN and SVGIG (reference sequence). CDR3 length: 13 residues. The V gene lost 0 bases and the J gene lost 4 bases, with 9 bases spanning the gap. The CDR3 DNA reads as TGTGCCTGGAGTGTGGGGGCTTCCACTGAAGCTTTCTTT. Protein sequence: CAWSVGASTEAFF.

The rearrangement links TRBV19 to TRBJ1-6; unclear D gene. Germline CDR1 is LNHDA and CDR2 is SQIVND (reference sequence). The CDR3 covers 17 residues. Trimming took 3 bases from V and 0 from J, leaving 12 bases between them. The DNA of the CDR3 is TGTGCCAGTAGTATTGACATGCAGAGCTCCTATAATTCACCCCTCCACTTT. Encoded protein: CASSIDMQSSYNSPLHF.

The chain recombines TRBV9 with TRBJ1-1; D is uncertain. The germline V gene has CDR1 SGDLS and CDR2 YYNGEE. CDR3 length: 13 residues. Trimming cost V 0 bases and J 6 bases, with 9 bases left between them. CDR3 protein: CASSVAREAEAFF. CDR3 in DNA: TGTGCCAGCAGCGTAGCAAGGGAGGCTGAAGCTTTCTTT.

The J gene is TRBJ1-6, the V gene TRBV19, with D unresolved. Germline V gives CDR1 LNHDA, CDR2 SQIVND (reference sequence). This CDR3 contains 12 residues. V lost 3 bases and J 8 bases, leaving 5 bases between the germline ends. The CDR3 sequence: CASSMRYSPLHF. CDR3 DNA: TGTGCCAGTAGTATGAGGTATTCACCCCTCCACTTT.

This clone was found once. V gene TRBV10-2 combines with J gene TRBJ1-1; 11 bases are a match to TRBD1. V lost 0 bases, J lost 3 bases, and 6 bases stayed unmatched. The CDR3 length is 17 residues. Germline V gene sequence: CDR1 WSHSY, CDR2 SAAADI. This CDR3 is CASSESAGQGVDTEAFF. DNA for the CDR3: TGCGCCAGCAGTGAGTCGGCGGGACAGGGGGTGGACACTGAAGCTTTCTTT.

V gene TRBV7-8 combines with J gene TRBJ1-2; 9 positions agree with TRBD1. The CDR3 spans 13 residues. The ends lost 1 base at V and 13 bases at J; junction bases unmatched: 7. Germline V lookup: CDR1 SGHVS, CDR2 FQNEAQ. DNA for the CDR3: TGTGCCAGCAGCTTAGGGGGACAGGGCCCCCTCACCTTC. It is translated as CASSLGGQGPLTF.

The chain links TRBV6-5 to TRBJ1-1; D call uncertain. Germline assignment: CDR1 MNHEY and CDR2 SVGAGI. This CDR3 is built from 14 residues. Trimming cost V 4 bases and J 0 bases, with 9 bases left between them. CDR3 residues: CASSSPALNTEAFF. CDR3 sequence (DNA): TGTGCCAGCAGTTCCCCCGCGTTGAACACTGAAGCTTTCTTT.

CDR3: CASSPSPGSTDTQYF. The CDR3 coding sequence is TGTGCCAGCTCACCATCGCCGGGGAGCACAGATACGCAGTATTTT. V and J are TRBV18 and TRBJ2-3; a weak D match, TRBD2 (5 bases). The germline V gene encodes CDR1 KGHSH and CDR2 LQKENI. V was pared by 2 bases and J by 0 bases, with 9 bases between. This CDR3 has 15 amino acids.

CDR3 loop: CASSVEDSRDTGELFF. CDR3 DNA sequence: TGTGCCAGCAGCGTAGAGGACAGCCGGGACACCGGGGAGCTGTTTTTT. The rearrangement uses TRBV9 and TRBJ2-2; TRBD1 is a possible D gene (6 bases). Trimming removed 0 bases from V and 3 bases from J, with 12 bases in between. The CDR3 totals 16 residues. Per germline, CDR1 SGDLS and CDR2 YYNGEE.